A single sample is the source of the 14 T cell receptor beta chains below, sequenced in a study of PD-L1 blockade in urothelial cancer. Sequencing used immunoSEQ multiplex PCR; TCRdb keeps in-frame clones, though not all of them. This repertoire shows around 50,000 clones, around 84% found once; its top ten account for approximately 1.4%. Time point noted: pretreatment peripheral blood. The material sequenced was PBMCs, taken around atezolizumab (anti-PD-L1) treatment. These receptor sequences come from a man aged 45-60 years with urothelial cancer.

This chain's CDR3 is CSVQGSSNQPQHF. The CDR3 nucleotides are TGCAGCGTCCAGGGTAGCAGCAATCAGCCCCAGCATTTT. The chain uses TRBV29-1 and TRBJ1-5; TRBD1 might be the D (5 bases). CDR1 is SQVTM and CDR2 is ANQGSEA in the germline V gene. The V gene lost 6 bases and the J gene lost 1 base, with 10 bases spanning the gap. This CDR3 spans 13 amino acids.

The chain employs TRBV2 and TRBJ2-3; tentative D call: TRBD2 (5 bases). V was trimmed by 7 bases and J by 0 bases, leaving 14 bases between them. Germline lookup yields CDR1 SNHLY and CDR2 FYNNEI. The CDR3 spans 15 residues. The CDR3 here is CASTETGISTDTQYF. The CDR3, as DNA: TGTGCCAGCACCGAGACCGGGATTAGCACAGATACGCAGTATTTT.

This chain uses TRBV11-2 with TRBJ1-2; D is possibly TRBD1 (5 bases). Trimming stripped 1 base from V and 5 bases from J, with 20 bases between. Germline V gene data show CDR1 as SGHAT and CDR2 as FQNNGV. The CDR3 has 17 amino acids. Here the CDR3 reads CASSLAQGQLPLYGYTF. The CDR3 DNA reads as TGTGCCAGCAGCTTAGCCCAGGGTCAACTACCACTTTATGGCTACACCTTC.

The V call is TRBV18, the J call TRBJ1-4; 7 bases map to TRBD1. The CDR3 sequence is 15 residues long. Germline-derived CDR1 and CDR2 are KGHSH and LQKENI. V dropped 3 bases and J dropped 4; count of bases not matched to a gene: 5. This CDR3 is CASSPAGQINEKLFF. The CDR3 DNA is TGTGCCAGCTCACCCGCGGGACAGATTAATGAAAAACTGTTTTTT.

The V gene is TRBV27, the J gene TRBJ2-5, with a possible D match to TRBD1 (6 bases). This CDR3 spans 13 amino acids. V dropped 5 bases and J dropped 5 bases, with 12 bases sitting between them. Germline V lookup: CDR1 MNHEY, CDR2 SMNVEV (reference sequence). As DNA, the CDR3 is TGTGCCAGCAGTCCAGGACAGTGGGAGACCCAGTACTTC. Translation gives CASSPGQWETQYF.

The chain employs TRBV30 and TRBJ1-3; no definite D call. V was pared by 4 bases and J by 0 bases, with 10 bases between. CDR1 is GTSNPN, CDR2 SVGIG, per germline (reference sequence). There are 14 residues in the CDR3. The chain's CDR3 is CAWKGGSSGNTIYF. DNA for the CDR3: TGTGCCTGGAAAGGCGGTAGCTCTGGAAACACCATATATTTT.

This chain joins TRBV7-2 and TRBJ2-1; possible D gene TRBD2, 6 bases. The CDR3 length is 15 residues. V was cut by 5 bases and J by 4 bases, with 15 bases left in between. Germline V gene data show CDR1 as SGHTA and CDR2 as FQGNSA. In nucleotides, the CDR3 is TGTGCCAGCAGCGGGATCCGGGACTGGTACAATGAGCAGTTCTTC. Protein sequence: CASSGIRDWYNEQFF.

The genes are TRBV10-1 and TRBJ2-1, with 7 positions matching TRBD2. Germline V gene sequence: CDR1 WNHNN, CDR2 SYGVQD (reference sequence). V was clipped by 5 bases and J by 9 bases; unmatched bases: 10. This CDR3 is built from 14 residues. For the CDR3, the DNA is TGCGCCAGCAGTCCGCGGGGTCAGCGGGGTGAGCAGTTCTTC. Its protein product is CASSPRGQRGEQFF.

The chain is built from TRBV5-1 and TRBJ1-5, with D maybe TRBD1 (5 bases). The CDR3 length is 14 residues. Trimming removed 8 bases at V and 0 bases at J, with 12 bases between. The germline gives CDR1 SGHRS, CDR2 YFSETQ. The CDR3 loop is CASTQGGSNQPQHF. The CDR3, as DNA: TGCGCCAGTACCCAGGGAGGTAGCAATCAGCCCCAGCATTTT.

The V call is TRBV19, the J call TRBJ2-1; D unclear. CDR3 length: 15 amino acids. Germline V lookup: CDR1 LNHDA, CDR2 SQIVND (reference sequence). Trimming left V 5 bases short and J 9 bases short, with 20 bases between. The CDR3 sequence: CASSRGTLPFGEQFF. In nucleotides, the CDR3 is TGTGCCAGTAGTCGCGGTACCTTGCCCTTTGGTGAGCAGTTCTTC.

The V and J genes are TRBV5-8 and TRBJ1-5; unclear D gene. Germline CDR1 reads SGHTS; CDR2 reads YDEGEE. Trimming took off 1 base at V and 4 bases at J, with 12 bases between the two ends. There are 15 residues in the CDR3. The CDR3 DNA is TGTGCCAGCAGCTTGAGTATGGGAGGAAATCAGCCCCAGCATTTT. Translation gives CASSLSMGGNQPQHF.

This sequence joins TRBV6-4 and TRBJ2-2, with 9 bases aligning to TRBD2. CDR1 is MRHNA and CDR2 is SNTAGT in the germline V gene. This CDR3 has 15 residues. With 4 bases clipped from V and 5 bases from J, the junction kept 5 bases outside the gene matches. CDR3 coding DNA: TGTGCCAGCAGTGTCGCGGGGGGGCCGACCGGGGAGCTGTTTTTT. Its translation: CASSVAGGPTGELFF.

In this sample, this clone turned up a few times. This chain uses TRBV4-1 with TRBJ2-7, with 13 bases that match TRBD2. V gave up 3 bases and J gave up 0 bases; unmatched junction bases: 5. The CDR3 covers 17 residues. Looked up from germline, CDR1 is MGHRA and CDR2 is YSYEKL. The CDR3 reads CASSQLGLAGISYEQYF. As DNA, the CDR3 is TGCGCCAGCAGCCAGCTGGGACTAGCGGGAATCTCCTACGAGCAGTACTTC.

The gene calls are TRBV5-6 and TRBJ2-5, with a possible D match to TRBD1 (6 bases). V lost 5 bases, J lost 1 base, and 15 bases lay in between. The CDR3 has 15 amino acids. Germline V gene data show CDR1 as SGHDT and CDR2 as YYEEEE. CDR3 bases: TGTGCCAGCAGGGCGGGCTCAGGGGCCCAAGAGACCCAGTACTTC. This gives the protein CASRAGSGAQETQYF.